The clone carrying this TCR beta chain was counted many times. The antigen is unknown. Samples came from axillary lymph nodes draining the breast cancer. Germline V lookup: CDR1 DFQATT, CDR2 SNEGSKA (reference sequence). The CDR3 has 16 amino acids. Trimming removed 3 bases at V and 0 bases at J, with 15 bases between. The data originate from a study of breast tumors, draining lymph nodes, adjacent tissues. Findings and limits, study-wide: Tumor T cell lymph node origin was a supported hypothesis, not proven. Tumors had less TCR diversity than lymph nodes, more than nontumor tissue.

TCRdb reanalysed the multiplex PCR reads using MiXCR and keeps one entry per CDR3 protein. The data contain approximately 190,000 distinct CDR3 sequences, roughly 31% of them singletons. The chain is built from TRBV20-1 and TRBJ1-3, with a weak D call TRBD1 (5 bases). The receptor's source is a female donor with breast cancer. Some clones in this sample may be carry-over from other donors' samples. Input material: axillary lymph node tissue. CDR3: CSASRGGGSSGNTIYF. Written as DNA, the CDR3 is TGCAGTGCTAGCCGCGGGGGAGGGAGCTCTGGAAACACCATATATTTT.